This entry lists 4 T cell receptor beta chains sequenced from one sample in a study of shared clonotypes between healthy human individuals. The repertoire was sequenced with immunoSEQ multiplex PCR; TCRdb's copy has only in-frame clones and lacks some. The sample carries 2,100,000 or so clones, under 97% recorded once. Sequencing was performed on naive CD4+ T cells sorted from blood. The subset denotes: CD45RA+ positively selected. These receptors came from a man between 18 and 35 years old in good health.

The genes are TRBV7-9 and TRBJ2-5; 7 bases line up with TRBD2. CDR1 and CDR2 (germline): SEHNR, FQNEAQ (reference sequence). CDR3 length equals 16 residues. With 7 bases clipped from V and 4 bases from J, the junction kept 15 bases outside the gene matches. Here the CDR3 reads CASTKTGTLAGETQYF. The CDR3 DNA reads as TGTGCCAGCACCAAAACCGGGACTTTAGCGGGAGAGACCCAGTACTTC. Drawing the rest from reference TRBV7-9 and TRBJ2-5, the complete variable domain is DTGVSQNPRHKITKRGQNVTFRCDPISEHNRLYWYRQTLGQGPEFLTYFQNEAQLEKSRLLSDRFSAERPKGSFSTLEIQRTEQGDSAMYLCASTKTGTLAGETQYFGPGTRLLVL.

Comment on this clone: Other DNA sequences of this sample code for an identical CDR3. The V and J genes are TRBV7-2 and TRBJ1-6, with D tentatively TRBD1 (6 bases). V was shortened by 6 bases and J by 7 bases, with 13 bases between the two germline ends. CDR3 length: 14 amino acids. Germline V lookup: CDR1 SGHTA, CDR2 FQGNSA. As DNA, the CDR3 is TGTGCCAGCAGTCCACAGGGAGGGAATTCACCCCTCCACTTT. Translated, it gives CASSPQGGNSPLHF.

The rearrangement links TRBV29-1 to TRBJ2-3; D not resolved. The CDR3 is 12 residues long. Germline V gives CDR1 SQVTM, CDR2 ANQGSEA. V lost 4 bases and J 2 bases, leaving 7 bases between the germline ends. For the CDR3, the DNA is TGCAGCGTTGCCCGAAACACAGATACGCAGTATTTT. Amino acid sequence: CSVARNTDTQYF.

Remarks on this clone: Within the sample, other DNA sequences also encode this same CDR3. The genes are TRBV4-1 and TRBJ2-7, with 9 positions matching TRBD1. Looked up from germline, CDR1 is MGHRA and CDR2 is YSYEKL. Unmatched junction bases numbered 7, after V lost 3 bases and J lost 4 bases. The CDR3 runs to 15 residues. The CDR3 DNA sequence: TGCGCCAGCAGCCAGCTTACAGGGGGCAGGTACGAGCAGTACTTC. This gives the protein CASSQLTGGRYEQYF.